The TCR beta chain under discussion was sequenced for a study of blood T cell repertoires in COVID-19. Across the whole study: T cells, B-cell-depleted T cells, or PBMCs provided the cDNA or gDNA that served as material.

In this sample, this clone turned up once. TCRdb keeps only in-frame clones here, not all; method: immunoSEQ multiplex PCR. The profile shows tens of thousands of clones, less than 95% of them singletons. V trimming: 0 bases; J trimming: 2 bases; junction bases outside the gene matches: 4. The CDR3 contains 16 residues. Germline V gene sequence: CDR1 SGDLS, CDR2 YYNGEE. The TCR comes from a human donor in a cohort sampled during active COVID-19. The sample was peripheral blood. The rearrangement uses TRBV9 and TRBJ2-1, with 8 bases matching TRBD2. The CDR3 sequence: CASSVGRAGAYNEQFF. CDR3 nucleotide sequence: TGTGCCAGCAGCGTAGGTCGAGCGGGAGCCTACAATGAGCAGTTCTTC.